Shown below are 4 T cell receptor beta chains from a single sample sequenced in a study of CD8 T cells in Susac syndrome (dated by TCRdb to the late 2010s). To prepare the library, the immunoSEQ multiplex PCR assay was applied. RNA was extracted using the RNeasy kit, and roughly 0.45 to 1 ug of the RNA was reverse transcribed with random hexamers. TCRdb passed the public sequencing reads through fastp at Q25 and MiXCR, retaining productive beta sequences. One record per CDR3 amino acid sequence lists the most common genes and DNA. This sample comprises roughly 190,000 distinct CDR3 sequences, about 95% of them detected only once. Approximately 0.1% of the sample rests with the top ten. The sequenced sample consisted of CD4+ T cells from PBMCs. The source is a human donor in good health.

The V and J genes are TRBV29-1 and TRBJ2-5; D may be TRBD1 (6 bases). V dropped 6 bases and J dropped 5 bases, with 13 bases sitting between them. The CDR3 spans 12 residues. Germline V gene sequence: CDR1 SQVTM, CDR2 ANQGSEA. CDR3 DNA: TGCAGCGTCAAAGCAGGGGAGGAGACCCAGTACTTC. This gives the protein CSVKAGEETQYF.

This rearrangement joins TRBV7-9 to TRBJ2-5, with D uncertain. Trimming took off 5 bases at V and 4 bases at J, with 8 bases between the two ends. Germline values: CDR1 SEHNR, CDR2 FQNEAQ (reference sequence). The CDR3 extends over 12 amino acids. CDR3 region: CASSAIGETQYF. In DNA form, the CDR3 reads TGTGCCAGCAGCGCAATAGGAGAGACCCAGTACTTC.

The V call is TRBV24-1, the J call TRBJ1-5; D remains ambiguous. The CDR3 runs to 14 residues. V lost 6 bases and J 0 bases, leaving 8 bases between the germline ends. Germline CDR1 KGHDR, CDR2 SFDVKD. The CDR3 DNA reads as TGTGCCACCAGTCATGTTAATAGCAATCAGCCCCAGCATTTT. It codes for CATSHVNSNQPQHF.

This chain uses TRBV6-1 with TRBJ2-1, with TRBD1 matching 7 bases. The ends lost 6 bases at V and 3 bases at J; junction bases unmatched: 11. CDR3 size: 16 residues. The V gene's germline CDR1 is MNHNS and CDR2 SASEGT. The CDR3 coding sequence is TGTGCCAGCAGCCGCTTGGGACAGTTCGTCTACAATGAGCAGTTCTTC. Its translation: CASSRLGQFVYNEQFF.